The 2 T cell receptor beta chains below come from one sample, sequenced in a study of blood T cell repertoires in COVID-19 (dated by TCRdb to the early 2020s). Library preparation used the immunoSEQ multiplex PCR assay. TCRdb took over this immuneACCESS table, retaining in-frame rearrangements with V and J assigned. Such tables are incomplete; in checked studies, under half of the missing clones stem from an unresolved V gene, and the remainder is unexplained. A total of fewer than 120,000 clones appear in this sample, nearly 80% of them only once. Jointly, the top ten make up 16% of the sample. The sequencing sample was made of peripheral blood. These TCRs come from a woman over 75 with active or convalescent COVID-19.

A single count supports this clone. The sample contains more than one DNA sequence encoding this CDR3. The chain combines TRBV28 with TRBJ2-7; D is unresolved. Trimming took 5 bases from V and 3 from J, leaving 5 bases between them. Per the germline V gene, CDR1 is MDHEN and CDR2 is SYDVKM. CDR3 size: 11 residues. CDR3 coding DNA: TGTGCCAGCAGTCCGGGCTACGAGCAGTACTTC. This encodes CASSPGYEQYF.

The chain joins TRBV5-1 to TRBJ1-1; D call uncertain. Looked up from germline, CDR1 is SGHRS and CDR2 is YFSETQ. V shed 0 bases and J shed 0 bases, with 9 bases lying between them. The CDR3 extends over 15 amino acids. In nucleotides, the CDR3 is TGCGCCAGCAGCTTGGCCTTCTTCTTGAACACTGAAGCTTTCTTT. This gives the protein CASSLAFFLNTEAFF.